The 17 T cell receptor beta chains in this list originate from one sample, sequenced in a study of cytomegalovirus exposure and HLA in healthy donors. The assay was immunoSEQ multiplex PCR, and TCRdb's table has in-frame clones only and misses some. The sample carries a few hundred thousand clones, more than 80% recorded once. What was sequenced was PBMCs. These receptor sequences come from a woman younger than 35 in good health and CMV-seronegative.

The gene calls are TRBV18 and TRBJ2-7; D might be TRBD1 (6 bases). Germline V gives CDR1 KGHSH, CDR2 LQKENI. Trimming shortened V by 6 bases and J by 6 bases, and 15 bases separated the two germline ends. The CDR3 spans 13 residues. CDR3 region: CASSPTGRGEQYF. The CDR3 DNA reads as TGTGCCAGCTCCCCGACAGGCCGAGGCGAGCAGTACTTC.

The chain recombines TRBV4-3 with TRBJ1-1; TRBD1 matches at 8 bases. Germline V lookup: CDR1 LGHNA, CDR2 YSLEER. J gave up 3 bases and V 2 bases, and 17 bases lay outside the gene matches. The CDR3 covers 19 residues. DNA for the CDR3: TGCGCCAGCAGCCAAAGTTCCCACCCAACAGGGGGAGAGGACACTGAAGCTTTCTTT. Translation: CASSQSSHPTGGEDTEAFF.

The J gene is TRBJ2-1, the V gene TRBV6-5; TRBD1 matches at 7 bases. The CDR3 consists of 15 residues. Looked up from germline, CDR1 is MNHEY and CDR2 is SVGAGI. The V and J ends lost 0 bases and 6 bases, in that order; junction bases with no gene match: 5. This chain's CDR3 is CASSYSGTVSNEQFF. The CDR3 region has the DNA TGTGCCAGCAGTTACTCCGGGACAGTCTCCAATGAGCAGTTCTTC.

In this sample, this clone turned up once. As DNA, the CDR3 is TGTGCCAGCAGTCCCGATGGGGCCAGTGCCTACGAGCAGTACTTC. Its protein is CASSPDGASAYEQYF. The gene calls are TRBV6-5 and TRBJ2-7; D possibly corresponds to TRBD1 (5 bases). The CDR3 is 15 amino acids. Looked up from germline, CDR1 is MNHEY and CDR2 is SVGAGI. Trimming shortened V by 5 bases and J by 2 bases, and 16 bases separated the two germline ends.

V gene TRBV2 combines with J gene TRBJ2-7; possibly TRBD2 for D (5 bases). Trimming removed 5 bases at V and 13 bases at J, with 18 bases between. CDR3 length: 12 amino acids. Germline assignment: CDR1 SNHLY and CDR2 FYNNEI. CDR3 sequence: CASSRIVGEEYF. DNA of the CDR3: TGTGCCAGCAGTCGTATTGTCGGGGAAGAATACTTC.

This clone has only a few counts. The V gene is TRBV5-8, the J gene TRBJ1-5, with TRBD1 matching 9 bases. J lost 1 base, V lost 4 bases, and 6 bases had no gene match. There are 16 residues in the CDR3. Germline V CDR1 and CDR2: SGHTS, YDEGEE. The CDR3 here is CASSPWTGESNQPQHF. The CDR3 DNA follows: TGTGCCAGCAGCCCATGGACAGGGGAAAGCAATCAGCCCCAGCATTTT.

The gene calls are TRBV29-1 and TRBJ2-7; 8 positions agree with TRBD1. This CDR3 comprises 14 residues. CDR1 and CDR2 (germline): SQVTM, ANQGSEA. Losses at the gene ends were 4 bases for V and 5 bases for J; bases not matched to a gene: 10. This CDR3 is CSVVRGDRMNEQYF. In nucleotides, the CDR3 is TGCAGCGTTGTTAGGGGGGACAGGATGAACGAGCAGTACTTC.

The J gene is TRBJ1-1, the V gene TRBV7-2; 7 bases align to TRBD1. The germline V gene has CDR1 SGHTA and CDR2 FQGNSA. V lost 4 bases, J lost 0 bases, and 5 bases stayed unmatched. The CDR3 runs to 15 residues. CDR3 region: CASSSRDSMNTEAFF. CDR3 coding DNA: TGTGCCAGCAGCTCAAGGGACAGCATGAACACTGAAGCTTTCTTT.

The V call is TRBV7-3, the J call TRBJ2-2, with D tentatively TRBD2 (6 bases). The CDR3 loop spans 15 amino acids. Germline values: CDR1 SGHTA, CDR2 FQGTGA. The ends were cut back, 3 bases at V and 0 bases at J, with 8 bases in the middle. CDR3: CASSLRDANTGELFF. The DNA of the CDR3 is TGTGCCAGCAGCTTGCGGGACGCGAACACCGGGGAGCTGTTTTTT.

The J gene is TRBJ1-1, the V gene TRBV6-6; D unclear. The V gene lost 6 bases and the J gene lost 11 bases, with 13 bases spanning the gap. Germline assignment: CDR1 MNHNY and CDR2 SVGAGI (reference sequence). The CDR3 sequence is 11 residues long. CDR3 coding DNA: TGTGCCAGCAGGACTACACTTGAGGCTTTCTTT. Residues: CASRTTLEAFF.

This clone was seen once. CDR3 sequence reads: CSVAGTAFYEQYF. The CDR3 region has the DNA TGCAGCGTGGCGGGGACAGCTTTCTACGAGCAGTACTTC. The chain has TRBV29-1 and TRBJ2-7, with a weak D call TRBD1 (7 bases). Trimming took 6 bases from V and 3 from J, leaving 15 bases between them. This CDR3 has 13 amino acids. The germline V gene encodes CDR1 SQVTM and CDR2 ANQGSEA.

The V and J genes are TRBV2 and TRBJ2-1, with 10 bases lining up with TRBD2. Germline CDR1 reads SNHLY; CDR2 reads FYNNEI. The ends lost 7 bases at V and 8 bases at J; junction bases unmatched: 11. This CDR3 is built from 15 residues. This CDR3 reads CASTDPLAGSDEQFF. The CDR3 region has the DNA TGTGCCAGCACCGACCCACTAGCGGGAAGCGATGAGCAGTTCTTC.

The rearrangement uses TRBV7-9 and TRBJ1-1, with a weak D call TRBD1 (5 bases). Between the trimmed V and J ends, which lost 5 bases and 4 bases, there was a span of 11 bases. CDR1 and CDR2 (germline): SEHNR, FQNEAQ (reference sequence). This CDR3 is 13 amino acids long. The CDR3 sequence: CASSQTVGTEAFF. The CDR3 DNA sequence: TGTGCCAGCAGCCAGACAGTGGGCACTGAAGCTTTCTTT.

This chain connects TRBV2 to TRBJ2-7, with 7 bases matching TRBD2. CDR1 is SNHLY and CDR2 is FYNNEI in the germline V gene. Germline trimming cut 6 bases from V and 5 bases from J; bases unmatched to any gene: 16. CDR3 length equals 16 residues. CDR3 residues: CASRAPHFRGGDEQYF. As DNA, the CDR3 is TGTGCCAGCAGAGCACCCCACTTCCGCGGGGGAGACGAGCAGTACTTC.

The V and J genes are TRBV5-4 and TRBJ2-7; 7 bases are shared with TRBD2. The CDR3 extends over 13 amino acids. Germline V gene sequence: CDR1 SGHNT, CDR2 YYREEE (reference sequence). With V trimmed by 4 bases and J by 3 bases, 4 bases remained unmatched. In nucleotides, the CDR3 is TGTGCCAGCAGCCCCAGCGGGATCTACGAGCAGTACTTC. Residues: CASSPSGIYEQYF.

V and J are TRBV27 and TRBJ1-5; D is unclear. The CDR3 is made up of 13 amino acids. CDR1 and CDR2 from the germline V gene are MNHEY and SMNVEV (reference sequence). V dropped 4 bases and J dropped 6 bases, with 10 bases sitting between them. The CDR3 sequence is CASSWREGQPQHF. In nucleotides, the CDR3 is TGTGCCAGCAGTTGGAGAGAAGGTCAGCCCCAGCATTTT.

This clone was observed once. CDR3 nucleotide sequence: TGTGCCAGTAGTATAATATCAGGCGTCTATGAGCAGTTCTTC. This translates into CASSIISGVYEQFF. V usage is TRBV19 and J usage is TRBJ2-1; D not resolved. Germline CDR1 reads LNHDA; CDR2 reads SQIVND (reference sequence). V was shortened by 2 bases and J by 8 bases, with 13 bases between the two germline ends. CDR3 size: 14 residues. Combining the CDR3 with reference TRBV19 and TRBJ2-1 gives the whole variable domain DGGITQSPKYLFRKEGQNVTLSCEQNLNHDAMYWYRQDPGQGLRLIYYSQIVNDFQKGDIAEGYSVSREKKESFPLTVTSAQKNPTAFYLCASSIISGVYEQFFGPGTRLTVL.